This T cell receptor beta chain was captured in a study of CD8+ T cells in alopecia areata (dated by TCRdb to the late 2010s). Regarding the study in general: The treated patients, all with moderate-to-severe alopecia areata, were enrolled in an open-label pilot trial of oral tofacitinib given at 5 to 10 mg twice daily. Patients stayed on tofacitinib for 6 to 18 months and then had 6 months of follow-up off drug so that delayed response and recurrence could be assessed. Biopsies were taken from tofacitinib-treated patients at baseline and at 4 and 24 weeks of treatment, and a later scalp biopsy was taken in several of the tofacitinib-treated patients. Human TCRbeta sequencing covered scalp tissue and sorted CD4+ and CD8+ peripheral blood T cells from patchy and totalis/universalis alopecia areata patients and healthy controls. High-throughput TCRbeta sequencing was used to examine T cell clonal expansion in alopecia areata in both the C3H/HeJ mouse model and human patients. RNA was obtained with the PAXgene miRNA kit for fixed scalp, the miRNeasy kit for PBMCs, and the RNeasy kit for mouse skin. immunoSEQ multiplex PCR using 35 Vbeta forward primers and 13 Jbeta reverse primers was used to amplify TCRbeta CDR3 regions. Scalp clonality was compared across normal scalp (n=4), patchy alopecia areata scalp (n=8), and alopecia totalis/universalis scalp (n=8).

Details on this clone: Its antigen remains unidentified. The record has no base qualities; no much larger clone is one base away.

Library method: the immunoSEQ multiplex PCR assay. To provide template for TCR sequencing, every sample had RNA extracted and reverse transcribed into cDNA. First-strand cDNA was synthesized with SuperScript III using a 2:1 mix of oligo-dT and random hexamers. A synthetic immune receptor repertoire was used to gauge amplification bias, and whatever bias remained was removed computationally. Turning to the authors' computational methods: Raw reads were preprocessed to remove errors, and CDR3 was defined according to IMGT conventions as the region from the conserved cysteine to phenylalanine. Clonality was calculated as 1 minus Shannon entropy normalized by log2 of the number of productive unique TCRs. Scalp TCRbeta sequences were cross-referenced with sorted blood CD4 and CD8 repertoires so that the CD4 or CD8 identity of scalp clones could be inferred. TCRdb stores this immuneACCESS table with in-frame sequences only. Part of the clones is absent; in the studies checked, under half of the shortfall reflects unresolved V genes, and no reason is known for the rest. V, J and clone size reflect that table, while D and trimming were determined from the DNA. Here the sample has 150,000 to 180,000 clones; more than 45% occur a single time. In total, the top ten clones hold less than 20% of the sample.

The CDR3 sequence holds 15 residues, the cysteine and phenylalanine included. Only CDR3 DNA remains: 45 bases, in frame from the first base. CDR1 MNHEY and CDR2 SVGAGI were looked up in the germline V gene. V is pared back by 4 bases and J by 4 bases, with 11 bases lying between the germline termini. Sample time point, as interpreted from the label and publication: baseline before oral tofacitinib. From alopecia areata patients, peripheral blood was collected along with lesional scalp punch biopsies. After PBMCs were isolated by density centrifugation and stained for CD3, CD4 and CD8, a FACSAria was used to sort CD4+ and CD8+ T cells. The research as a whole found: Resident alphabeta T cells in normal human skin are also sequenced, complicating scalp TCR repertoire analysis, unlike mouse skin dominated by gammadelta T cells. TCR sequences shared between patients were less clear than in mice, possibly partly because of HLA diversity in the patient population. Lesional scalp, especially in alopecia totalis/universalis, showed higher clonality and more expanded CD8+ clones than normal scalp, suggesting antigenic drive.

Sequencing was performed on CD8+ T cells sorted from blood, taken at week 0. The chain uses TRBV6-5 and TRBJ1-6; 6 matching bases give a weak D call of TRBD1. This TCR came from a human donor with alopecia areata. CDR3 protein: CASSSGARYNSPLHF. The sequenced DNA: TGTGCCAGCAGTTCAGGGGCTCGGTATAATTCACCCCTCCACTTT.